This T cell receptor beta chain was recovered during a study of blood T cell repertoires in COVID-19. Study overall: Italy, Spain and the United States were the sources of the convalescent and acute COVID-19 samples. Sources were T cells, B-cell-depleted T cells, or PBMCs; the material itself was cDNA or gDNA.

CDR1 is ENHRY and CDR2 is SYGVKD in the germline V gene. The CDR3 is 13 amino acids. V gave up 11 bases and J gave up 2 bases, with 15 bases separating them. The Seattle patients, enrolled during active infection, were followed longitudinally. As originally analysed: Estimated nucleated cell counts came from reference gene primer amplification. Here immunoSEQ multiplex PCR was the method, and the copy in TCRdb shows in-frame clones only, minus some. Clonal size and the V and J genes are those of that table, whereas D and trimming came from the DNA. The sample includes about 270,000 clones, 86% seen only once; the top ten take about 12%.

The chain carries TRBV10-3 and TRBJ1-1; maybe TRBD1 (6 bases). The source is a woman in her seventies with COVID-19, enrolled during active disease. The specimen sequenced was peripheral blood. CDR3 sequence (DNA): TGTGCCCTAGGCCAGGGGAAAAACACTGAAGCTTTCTTT. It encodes CALGQGKNTEAFF.